The entry that follows covers one T cell receptor beta chain sequence. Its antigen is currently unknown. This sample also contains other DNA sequences that code for the same CDR3. The sample comes from a study of shared clonotypes between healthy human individuals. Selected positively for CCR7 and CD45RO-negative, naive CD8 cells excluded terminally differentiated effector memory CD45RA+ cells. Recent acute infections and vaccinations were absent in the healthy HIV-negative adult donors. Germline-derived CDR1 and CDR2 are MNHEY and SMNVEV (reference sequence). V lost 5 bases and J lost 3, with 8 bases in between. The CDR3 extends over 12 amino acids. Clones were read by immunoSEQ multiplex PCR, and TCRdb kept only the in-frame ones, dropping some. The sample has some 2,100,000 clones, roughly 91% seen once; the top ten hold roughly 1.7%. Notes on the study in general: The generation probabilities recorded for non-shared clonotypes fell below those of clonotypes shared by all four donors. A limitation of the genetic and exposure-history diversity represented arose from few donors.

The chain couples TRBV27 to TRBJ2-7; D gene uncertain. Sequencing input: naive CD8+ T cells from PBMCs. This receptor was identified in a man between 18 and 29 years old in good health. Some clones in this sample may be carry-over from other donors' samples. The CDR3 here is CASSLPYYEQYF. CDR3 nucleotides: TGTGCCAGCAGTCTTCCTTACTACGAGCAGTACTTC.